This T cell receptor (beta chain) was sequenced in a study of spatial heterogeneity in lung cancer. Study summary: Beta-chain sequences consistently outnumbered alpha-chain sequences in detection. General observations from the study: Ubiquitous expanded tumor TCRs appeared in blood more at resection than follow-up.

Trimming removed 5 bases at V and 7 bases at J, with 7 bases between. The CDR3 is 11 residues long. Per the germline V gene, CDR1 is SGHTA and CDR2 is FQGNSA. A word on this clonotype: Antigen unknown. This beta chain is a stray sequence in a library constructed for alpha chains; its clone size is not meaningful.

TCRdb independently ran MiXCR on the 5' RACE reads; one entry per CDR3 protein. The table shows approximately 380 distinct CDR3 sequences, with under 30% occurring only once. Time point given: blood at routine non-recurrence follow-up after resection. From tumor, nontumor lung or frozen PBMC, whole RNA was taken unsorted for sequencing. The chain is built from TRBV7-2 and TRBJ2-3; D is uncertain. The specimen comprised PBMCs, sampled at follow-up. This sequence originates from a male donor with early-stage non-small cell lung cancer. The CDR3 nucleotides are TGTGCCAGCAGCCCCAGGCATACGCAGTATTTT. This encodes CASSPRHTQYF.